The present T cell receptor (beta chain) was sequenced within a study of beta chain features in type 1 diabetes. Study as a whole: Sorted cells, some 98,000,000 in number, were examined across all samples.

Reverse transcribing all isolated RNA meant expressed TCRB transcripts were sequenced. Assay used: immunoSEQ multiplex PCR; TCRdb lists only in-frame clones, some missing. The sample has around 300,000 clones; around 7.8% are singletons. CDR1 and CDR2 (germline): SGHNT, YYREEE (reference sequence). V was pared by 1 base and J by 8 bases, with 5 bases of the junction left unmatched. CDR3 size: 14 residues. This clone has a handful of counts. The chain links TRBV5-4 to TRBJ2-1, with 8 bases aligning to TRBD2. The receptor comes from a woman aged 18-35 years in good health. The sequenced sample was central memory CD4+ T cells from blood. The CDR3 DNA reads TGTGCCAGCAGCTTGAAGGGACTAGACGATGAGCAGTTCTTC. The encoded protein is CASSLKGLDDEQFF.